This T cell receptor beta chain was identified in a study of shared clonotypes between healthy human individuals. Study results and caveats: Donor clonotype sharing was expected to depend on sequencing depth. A generally larger estimated richness was seen in naive subsets than in memory subsets. Sampling involved blood alone; tissue repertoires likely differ.

Worth noting for this clone: Antigen specificity is unknown.

Authors' data handling: ImmunoSEQ output lacked quality scores and full-length reads, limiting matched filtering. Assay: immunoSEQ multiplex PCR; the TCRdb copy retains only in-frame clones and omits some. V and J calls and clone size follow that table, whereas D and trimming were derived from the DNA. This sample has 1.5 million to 2.5 million clones; about 95% occur once, and the top ten carry 1.2%. Terminally differentiated effector memory CD45RA+ cells were excluded by CCR7 positive selection of CD45RO-negative cells. This clonotype was sampled from a man younger than 35 in good health. The sequencing input was naive CD8+ T cells sorted from blood.

CDR3 coding DNA: TGTGCCATCAGTGAGACCCCCCGCGGGTCTGGGGCCAACGTCCTGACTTTC. It encodes CAISETPRGSGANVLTF. This chain links TRBV10-3 with TRBJ2-6; D might be TRBD2 (5 bases). V was clipped by 2 bases and J by 1 base, with 12 bases between them. CDR3 length equals 17 residues. Germline V gene lookup returns CDR1 ENHRY and CDR2 SYGVKD.